Shown below are 10 T cell receptor beta chains from a single sample sequenced in a study of cytomegalovirus exposure and HLA in healthy donors (dated by TCRdb to the late 2010s). Libraries were built with the immunoSEQ multiplex PCR assay. For the multiplex PCR, a mixture combining 60 forward primers for TCR Vbeta segments and 13 reverse primers for TCR Jbeta segments was used. Drawn from immuneACCESS, this table holds only the in-frame rearrangements with V and J called that TCRdb kept. Clones are partly lost; checked studies trace under half to an unresolved V gene and leave the rest unexplained. Here the sample has about 170,000 clones; roughly 84% occur a single time. The top ten clonotypes cover around 2.6% of the sample. Sequenced material: PBMCs. The receptors stem from a man aged 25-40 years in good health and CMV-seropositive.

This clone was observed a handful of times. CDR3 amino acids: CASRPPGLAAGELFF. The CDR3 nucleotides are TGTGCCAGCAGACCTCCGGGACTAGCAGCCGGGGAGCTGTTTTTT. The rearrangement uses TRBV6-1 and TRBJ2-2, with 9 bases lining up with TRBD2. After removal of 6 bases from V and 6 bases from J, the junction contained 8 bases not matched to a gene. This CDR3 is built from 15 residues. CDR1 MNHNS and CDR2 SASEGT come from the germline V gene.

The rearrangement joins TRBV19 to TRBJ2-5, with 8 bases lining up with TRBD2. The CDR3 loop spans 15 amino acids. Trimming took 1 base from V and 0 from J; bases not matched to a gene: 1. Per germline, CDR1 LNHDA and CDR2 SQIVND (reference sequence). The CDR3 nucleotides are TGTGCCAGTAGTATAGTACTAGCGGACCAAGAGACCCAGTACTTC. It encodes CASSIVLADQETQYF. Complete variable domain (other parts from reference TRBV19 and TRBJ2-5): DGGITQSPKYLFRKEGQNVTLSCEQNLNHDAMYWYRQDPGQGLRLIYYSQIVNDFQKGDIAEGYSVSREKKESFPLTVTSAQKNPTAFYLCASSIVLADQETQYFGPGTRLLVL.

The chain uses TRBV23-1 and TRBJ1-1, with D possibly matching TRBD1 (5 bases). TRBV23-1 is an open reading frame whose function is uncertain. This CDR3 spans 16 amino acids. Trimming left V 4 bases short and J 4 bases short, with 19 bases between. The CDR3 sequence: CASSPDYRQGGTEAFF. Written as DNA, the CDR3 is TGCGCCAGCAGTCCTGATTACAGGCAGGGCGGCACTGAAGCTTTCTTT.

The gene calls are TRBV2 and TRBJ2-1; D call uncertain. Trimming shortened V by 9 bases and J by 2 bases, and 11 bases separated the two germline ends. The CDR3 is 13 amino acids. Germline CDR1 is SNHLY and CDR2 is FYNNEI. The CDR3 nucleotides are TGTGCCAGTCGAGATACAGCCTACAATGAGCAGTTCTTC. Its translation: CASRDTAYNEQFF. The complete variable domain, with remaining parts taken from reference TRBV2 and TRBJ2-1, reads EPEVTQTPSHQVTQMGQEVILRCVPISNHLYFYWYRQILGQKVEFLVSFYNNEISEKSEIFDDQFSVERPDGSNFTLKIRSTKLEDSAMYFCASRDTAYNEQFFGPGTRLTVL.

V and J are TRBV6-5 and TRBJ1-4; no reliable D call. Deletions cut 2 bases from V and 7 bases from J, with 5 bases between. The CDR3 is made up of 12 amino acids. CDR1 and CDR2 from the germline V gene are MNHEY and SVGAGI. CDR3 DNA: TGTGCCAGCAGTTACCCAGGTGAAAAACTGTTTTTT. Encoded protein: CASSYPGEKLFF.

This clone was observed a single time. The chain uses TRBV7-2 and TRBJ1-2; TRBD1 might be the D (5 bases). The ends were cut back, 3 bases at V and 2 bases at J, with 10 bases in the middle. In germline, CDR1 is SGHTA, CDR2 FQGNSA. The CDR3 length is 14 residues. DNA of the CDR3: TGTGCCAGCAGCTTGGGGGGGGTCAACTATGGCTACACCTTC. This gives the protein CASSLGGVNYGYTF.

The chain joins TRBV18 to TRBJ2-3, with TRBD1 identical over 12 bases. J was trimmed by 0 bases and V by 3 bases; bases with no gene match: 4. The CDR3 extends over 17 amino acids. Looked up from germline, CDR1 is KGHSH and CDR2 is LQKENI. For the CDR3, the DNA is TGTGCCAGCTCACCGGGACAGGGGGCCTTTAGCACAGATACGCAGTATTTT. It codes for CASSPGQGAFSTDTQYF.

V gene TRBV28 combines with J gene TRBJ2-4; D is possibly TRBD1 (6 bases). The germline CDR1 and CDR2 sequences are MDHEN and SYDVKM. The CDR3 sequence is 14 residues long. Trimming stripped 5 bases from V and 0 bases from J, with 8 bases between. CDR3 coding DNA: TGTGCCAGCAGTGTACAGGGAGCCAAAAACATTCAGTACTTC. Its protein is CASSVQGAKNIQYF.

This sequence joins TRBV5-1 and TRBJ2-7, with 11 bases identical to TRBD1. The CDR3 covers 14 residues. V trimming: 3 bases; J trimming: 5 bases; junction bases outside the gene matches: 4. The V gene's germline CDR1 is SGHRS and CDR2 YFSETQ. This CDR3 reads CASSSRDRGDEQYF. CDR3 nucleotides: TGCGCCAGCAGCTCCCGGGACAGGGGGGACGAGCAGTACTTC.

The genes are TRBV6-8 and TRBJ2-3; TRBD1 matches at 9 bases. The trim removed 4 bases at V and 1 base at J, leaving 6 bases unmatched. Germline lookup yields CDR1 MNHGY and CDR2 SAAAGT. This CDR3 region has 16 residues. This CDR3 is CASSFTRDRGTDTQYF. Written as DNA, the CDR3 is TGTGCCAGCAGTTTCACCCGGGACAGGGGCACAGATACGCAGTATTTT.